These T cell receptor beta chains were read from a single sample in a study of blood T cell repertoires in COVID-19. Repertoires were generated with immunoSEQ multiplex PCR, while TCRdb's copy carries only in-frame clones and drops some. This sample carries roughly 99,000 clones, around 80% of them seen once, and the ten largest clones take over 4%. The sample was peripheral blood. The source is a man between 65 and 85 years old with acute or convalescent COVID-19. CDR3s include the opening cysteine and the closing phenylalanine or tryptophan. D genes are given only for firm matches. Not every row has a clone size; where given, it reads once, few, many or a size class.

d_call: TRBD2
clone_size: .
v_call: TRBV29-1
j_call: TRBJ2-1
cdr3_aa: CSAVGLAGYEQFF
cdr3_nt: TGCAGCGCCGTGGGACTAGCGGGGTACGAGCAGTTCTTC

d_call: .
clone_size: .
v_call: TRBV18
j_call: TRBJ2-7
cdr3_aa: CASSPRGVTESYEQYF
cdr3_nt: TGTGCCAGCTCACCACGGGGAGTTACCGAATCCTACGAGCAGTACTTC

d_call: TRBD1
clone_size: .
v_call: TRBV11-2
j_call: TRBJ2-5
cdr3_aa: CASSPRAGGQETQYF
cdr3_nt: TGTGCCAGCAGCCCCCGAGCAGGGGGTCAAGAGACCCAGTACTTC

d_call: .
clone_size: .
v_call: TRBV21-1
j_call: TRBJ1-5
cdr3_aa: CASSSPGTPTPNQPQHF
cdr3_nt: TGTGCCAGCAGCAGCCCCGGGACACCGACACCGAATCAGCCCCAGCATTTT

d_call: .
clone_size: .
v_call: TRBV7-9
j_call: TRBJ1-2
cdr3_aa: CASSPQGNNGYTF
cdr3_nt: TGTGCCAGCAGCCCACAGGGAAACAATGGCTACACCTTC

d_call: TRBD2
clone_size: few
v_call: TRBV5-1
j_call: TRBJ2-1
cdr3_aa: CASSPAGGSYNEQFF
cdr3_nt: TGCGCCAGCAGCCCCGCGGGGGGCTCCTACAATGAGCAGTTCTTC

d_call: TRBD1
clone_size: .
v_call: TRBV7-8
j_call: TRBJ1-2
cdr3_aa: CASSFTGDGYTF
cdr3_nt: TGTGCCAGCAGCTTCACAGGGGATGGCTACACCTTC

d_call: TRBD1
clone_size: .
v_call: TRBV5-1
j_call: TRBJ1-6
cdr3_aa: CASSSGQGAQNSPLHF
cdr3_nt: TGCGCCAGCAGCTCAGGACAGGGGGCTCAGAATTCACCCCTCCACTTT

d_call: TRBD2
clone_size: few
v_call: TRBV5-4
j_call: TRBJ2-7
cdr3_aa: CASSFRTSGVEQYF
cdr3_nt: TGTGCCAGCAGCTTTAGGACTAGCGGGGTCGAACAGTACTTC

d_call: .
clone_size: .
v_call: TRBV24-1
j_call: TRBJ2-3
cdr3_aa: CATSDRASPHRDTQYF
cdr3_nt: TGTGCCACCAGTGATCGTGCTAGCCCCCATAGAGATACGCAGTATTTT

d_call: .
clone_size: .
v_call: TRBV7-3
j_call: TRBJ2-1
cdr3_aa: CASSPQGFVNEQFF
cdr3_nt: TGTGCCAGCAGCCCGCAGGGGTTTGTCAATGAGCAGTTCTTC

d_call: TRBD1
clone_size: .
v_call: TRBV7-9
j_call: TRBJ2-2
cdr3_aa: CASSPTGDRATGELFF
cdr3_nt: TGTGCCAGCAGCCCTACAGGGGACCGCGCTACCGGGGAGCTGTTTTTT

d_call: .
clone_size: .
v_call: TRBV5-1
j_call: TRBJ2-7
cdr3_aa: CASSLWADSYEQYF
cdr3_nt: TGCGCCAGCAGCTTGTGGGCAGACTCCTACGAGCAGTACTTC

d_call: TRBD2
clone_size: .
v_call: TRBV13
j_call: TRBJ2-5
cdr3_aa: CASSLGTSGAQTQYF
cdr3_nt: TGTGCCAGCAGCTTAGGGACTAGCGGGGCGCAGACCCAGTACTTC

d_call: TRBD2
clone_size: few
v_call: TRBV7-9
j_call: TRBJ2-1
cdr3_aa: CASSLKPGGLHNEQFF
cdr3_nt: TGTGCCAGCAGCTTAAAGCCGGGGGGGCTCCACAATGAGCAGTTCTTC

d_call: .
clone_size: .
v_call: TRBV29-1
j_call: TRBJ1-6
cdr3_aa: CSVGDMDSPLHF
cdr3_nt: TGCAGCGTAGGGGATATGGATTCACCCCTCCACTTT

d_call: .
clone_size: .
v_call: TRBV19
j_call: TRBJ1-5
cdr3_aa: CASGQLEHSNQPQHF
cdr3_nt: TGTGCCAGTGGTCAACTTGAGCATAGCAATCAGCCCCAGCATTTT

d_call: .
clone_size: .
v_call: TRBV2
j_call: TRBJ2-3
cdr3_aa: CASSEAGGRDTQYF
cdr3_nt: TGTGCCAGCAGTGAAGCGGGGGGGCGGGATACGCAGTATTTT

d_call: .
clone_size: .
v_call: TRBV5-1
j_call: TRBJ2-7
cdr3_aa: CASSSPITTGKHYEQYF
cdr3_nt: TGCGCCAGCTCTAGCCCGATCACCACAGGGAAGCACTACGAGCAGTACTTC

d_call: TRBD2
clone_size: .
v_call: TRBV9
j_call: TRBJ2-7
cdr3_aa: CASSAGLAGMVSYEQYF
cdr3_nt: TGTGCCAGCAGCGCTGGACTAGCGGGGATGGTCTCCTACGAGCAGTACTTC

d_call: .
clone_size: .
v_call: TRBV7-3
j_call: TRBJ2-3
cdr3_aa: CASSFTEVDTQYF
cdr3_nt: TGTGCCAGCAGCTTTACTGAGGTGGATACGCAGTATTTT

d_call: TRBD1
clone_size: .
v_call: TRBV2
j_call: TRBJ2-5
cdr3_aa: CASVRQGQIGETQYF
cdr3_nt: TGTGCCAGCGTCCGACAGGGACAAATAGGAGAGACCCAGTACTTC

d_call: TRBD2
clone_size: .
v_call: TRBV27
j_call: TRBJ2-4
cdr3_aa: CASGGGANRDIQYF
cdr3_nt: TGTGCCAGCGGCGGGGGGGCCAATAGGGACATTCAGTACTTC

d_call: .
clone_size: .
v_call: TRBV10-1
j_call: TRBJ1-6
cdr3_aa: CASSPDLGSVAYNSPLHF
cdr3_nt: TGCGCCAGCAGTCCCGACCTGGGGAGTGTGGCCTATAATTCACCCCTCCACTTT

d_call: .
clone_size: .
v_call: TRBV13
j_call: TRBJ2-7
cdr3_aa: CASSLGDSSYEQYF
cdr3_nt: TGTGCCAGCAGCTTAGGGGACAGCTCCTACGAGCAGTACTTC

d_call: TRBD2
clone_size: .
v_call: TRBV10-3
j_call: TRBJ2-3
cdr3_aa: CAISESSGGQLSTDTQYF
cdr3_nt: TGTGCCATCAGTGAGTCGAGCGGGGGCCAACTTAGCACAGATACGCAGTATTTT

d_call: .
clone_size: .
v_call: TRBV19
j_call: TRBJ1-1
cdr3_aa: CASSIVGVRNTEAFF
cdr3_nt: TGTGCCAGTAGTATAGTAGGGGTCCGGAACACTGAAGCTTTCTTT

d_call: TRBD1
clone_size: .
v_call: TRBV2
j_call: TRBJ2-5
cdr3_aa: CASRKETGVPKETQYF
cdr3_nt: TGTGCCAGCAGGAAGGAGACAGGGGTTCCCAAAGAGACCCAGTACTTC

d_call: .
clone_size: .
v_call: TRBV9
j_call: TRBJ1-5
cdr3_aa: CASSPGTGTHQPQHF
cdr3_nt: TGTGCCAGCAGCCCCGGAACCGGGACACATCAGCCCCAGCATTTT

d_call: .
clone_size: few
v_call: TRBV12-3/TRBV12-4
j_call: TRBJ2-4
cdr3_aa: CASSFGRSNIQYF
cdr3_nt: TGTGCCAGCAGTTTTGGGAGGTCGAACATTCAGTACTTC

d_call: .
clone_size: .
v_call: TRBV5-7
j_call: TRBJ1-5
cdr3_aa: CASSLNTRQGSNQPQHF
cdr3_nt: TGTGCCAGCAGCTTGAACACCCGGCAGGGCTCAAATCAGCCCCAGCATTTT

d_call: .
clone_size: .
v_call: TRBV7-9
j_call: TRBJ1-2
cdr3_aa: CASSLEPYGYTF
cdr3_nt: TGTGCCAGCAGCTTAGAGCCGTATGGCTACACCTTC

d_call: .
clone_size: .
v_call: TRBV14
j_call: TRBJ2-3
cdr3_aa: CASSQVRLVDTQYF
cdr3_nt: TGTGCCAGCAGCCAAGTTCGCCTAGTAGATACGCAGTATTTT

d_call: .
clone_size: .
v_call: TRBV5-4
j_call: TRBJ1-4
cdr3_aa: CASSLTAPNEKLFF
cdr3_nt: TGTGCCAGCAGCTTGACAGCTCCTAATGAAAAACTGTTTTTT

d_call: .
clone_size: .
v_call: TRBV11-2
j_call: TRBJ2-3
cdr3_aa: CASSFFPQDTQYF
cdr3_nt: TGTGCCAGCAGCTTTTTCCCACAAGATACGCAGTATTTT

d_call: .
clone_size: .
v_call: TRBV19
j_call: TRBJ1-5
cdr3_aa: CASRVQGSNQPQHF
cdr3_nt: TGTGCCAGTAGGGTACAGGGAAGCAATCAGCCCCAGCATTTT

d_call: .
clone_size: .
v_call: TRBV9
j_call: TRBJ2-7
cdr3_aa: CASSVDRGNEQYF
cdr3_nt: TGTGCCAGCAGCGTAGATAGGGGTAACGAGCAGTACTTC

d_call: .
clone_size: .
v_call: TRBV7-6
j_call: TRBJ1-2
cdr3_aa: CASSLSSRQTNYGYTF
cdr3_nt: TGTGCCAGCAGCTTATCTAGTCGGCAGACCAACTATGGCTACACCTTC

d_call: TRBD1
clone_size: once
v_call: TRBV6-5
j_call: TRBJ2-7
cdr3_aa: CASSYVTGAGEQYF
cdr3_nt: TGTGCCAGCAGTTACGTGACAGGGGCGGGGGAGCAGTACTTC

d_call: TRBD2
clone_size: once
v_call: TRBV27
j_call: TRBJ2-1
cdr3_aa: CASSSPAGLAGGRDEQFF
cdr3_nt: TGTGCCAGCAGTTCCCCCGCGGGGCTAGCGGGGGGGCGGGATGAGCAGTTCTTC

d_call: TRBD1
clone_size: .
v_call: TRBV5-6
j_call: TRBJ1-3
cdr3_aa: CASSTGTGSGFYTIYF
cdr3_nt: TGTGCCAGCAGCACTGGGACAGGGTCGGGTTTTTACACCATATATTTT

d_call: .
clone_size: .
v_call: TRBV12-3/TRBV12-4
j_call: TRBJ2-3
cdr3_aa: CASSSSFTDTQYF
cdr3_nt: TGTGCCAGCAGTTCGAGTTTCACAGATACGCAGTATTTT

d_call: .
clone_size: .
v_call: TRBV5-4
j_call: TRBJ1-3
cdr3_aa: CASSLGGAASGNTIYF
cdr3_nt: TGTGCCAGCAGCTTGGGAGGCGCAGCATCTGGAAACACCATATATTTT

d_call: TRBD1
clone_size: .
v_call: TRBV6-4
j_call: TRBJ1-1
cdr3_aa: CATPDRGRSNTEAFF
cdr3_nt: TGTGCCACCCCGGACAGGGGCCGGTCGAACACTGAAGCTTTCTTT